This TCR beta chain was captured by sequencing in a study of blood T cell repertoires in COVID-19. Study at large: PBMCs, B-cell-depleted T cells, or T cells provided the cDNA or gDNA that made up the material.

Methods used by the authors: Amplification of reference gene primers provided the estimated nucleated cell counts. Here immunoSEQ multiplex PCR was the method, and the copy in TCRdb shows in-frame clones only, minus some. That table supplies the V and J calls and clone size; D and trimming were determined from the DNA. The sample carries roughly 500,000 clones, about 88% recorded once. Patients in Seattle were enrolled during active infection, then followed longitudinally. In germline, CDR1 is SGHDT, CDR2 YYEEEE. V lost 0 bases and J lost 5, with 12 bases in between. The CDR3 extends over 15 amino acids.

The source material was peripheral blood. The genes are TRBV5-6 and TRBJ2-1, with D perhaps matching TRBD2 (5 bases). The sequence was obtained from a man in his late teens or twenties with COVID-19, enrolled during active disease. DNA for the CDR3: TGTGCCAGCAGCTTGGGTTGGGAGTCCAACAATGAGCAGTTCTTC. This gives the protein CASSLGWESNNEQFF.